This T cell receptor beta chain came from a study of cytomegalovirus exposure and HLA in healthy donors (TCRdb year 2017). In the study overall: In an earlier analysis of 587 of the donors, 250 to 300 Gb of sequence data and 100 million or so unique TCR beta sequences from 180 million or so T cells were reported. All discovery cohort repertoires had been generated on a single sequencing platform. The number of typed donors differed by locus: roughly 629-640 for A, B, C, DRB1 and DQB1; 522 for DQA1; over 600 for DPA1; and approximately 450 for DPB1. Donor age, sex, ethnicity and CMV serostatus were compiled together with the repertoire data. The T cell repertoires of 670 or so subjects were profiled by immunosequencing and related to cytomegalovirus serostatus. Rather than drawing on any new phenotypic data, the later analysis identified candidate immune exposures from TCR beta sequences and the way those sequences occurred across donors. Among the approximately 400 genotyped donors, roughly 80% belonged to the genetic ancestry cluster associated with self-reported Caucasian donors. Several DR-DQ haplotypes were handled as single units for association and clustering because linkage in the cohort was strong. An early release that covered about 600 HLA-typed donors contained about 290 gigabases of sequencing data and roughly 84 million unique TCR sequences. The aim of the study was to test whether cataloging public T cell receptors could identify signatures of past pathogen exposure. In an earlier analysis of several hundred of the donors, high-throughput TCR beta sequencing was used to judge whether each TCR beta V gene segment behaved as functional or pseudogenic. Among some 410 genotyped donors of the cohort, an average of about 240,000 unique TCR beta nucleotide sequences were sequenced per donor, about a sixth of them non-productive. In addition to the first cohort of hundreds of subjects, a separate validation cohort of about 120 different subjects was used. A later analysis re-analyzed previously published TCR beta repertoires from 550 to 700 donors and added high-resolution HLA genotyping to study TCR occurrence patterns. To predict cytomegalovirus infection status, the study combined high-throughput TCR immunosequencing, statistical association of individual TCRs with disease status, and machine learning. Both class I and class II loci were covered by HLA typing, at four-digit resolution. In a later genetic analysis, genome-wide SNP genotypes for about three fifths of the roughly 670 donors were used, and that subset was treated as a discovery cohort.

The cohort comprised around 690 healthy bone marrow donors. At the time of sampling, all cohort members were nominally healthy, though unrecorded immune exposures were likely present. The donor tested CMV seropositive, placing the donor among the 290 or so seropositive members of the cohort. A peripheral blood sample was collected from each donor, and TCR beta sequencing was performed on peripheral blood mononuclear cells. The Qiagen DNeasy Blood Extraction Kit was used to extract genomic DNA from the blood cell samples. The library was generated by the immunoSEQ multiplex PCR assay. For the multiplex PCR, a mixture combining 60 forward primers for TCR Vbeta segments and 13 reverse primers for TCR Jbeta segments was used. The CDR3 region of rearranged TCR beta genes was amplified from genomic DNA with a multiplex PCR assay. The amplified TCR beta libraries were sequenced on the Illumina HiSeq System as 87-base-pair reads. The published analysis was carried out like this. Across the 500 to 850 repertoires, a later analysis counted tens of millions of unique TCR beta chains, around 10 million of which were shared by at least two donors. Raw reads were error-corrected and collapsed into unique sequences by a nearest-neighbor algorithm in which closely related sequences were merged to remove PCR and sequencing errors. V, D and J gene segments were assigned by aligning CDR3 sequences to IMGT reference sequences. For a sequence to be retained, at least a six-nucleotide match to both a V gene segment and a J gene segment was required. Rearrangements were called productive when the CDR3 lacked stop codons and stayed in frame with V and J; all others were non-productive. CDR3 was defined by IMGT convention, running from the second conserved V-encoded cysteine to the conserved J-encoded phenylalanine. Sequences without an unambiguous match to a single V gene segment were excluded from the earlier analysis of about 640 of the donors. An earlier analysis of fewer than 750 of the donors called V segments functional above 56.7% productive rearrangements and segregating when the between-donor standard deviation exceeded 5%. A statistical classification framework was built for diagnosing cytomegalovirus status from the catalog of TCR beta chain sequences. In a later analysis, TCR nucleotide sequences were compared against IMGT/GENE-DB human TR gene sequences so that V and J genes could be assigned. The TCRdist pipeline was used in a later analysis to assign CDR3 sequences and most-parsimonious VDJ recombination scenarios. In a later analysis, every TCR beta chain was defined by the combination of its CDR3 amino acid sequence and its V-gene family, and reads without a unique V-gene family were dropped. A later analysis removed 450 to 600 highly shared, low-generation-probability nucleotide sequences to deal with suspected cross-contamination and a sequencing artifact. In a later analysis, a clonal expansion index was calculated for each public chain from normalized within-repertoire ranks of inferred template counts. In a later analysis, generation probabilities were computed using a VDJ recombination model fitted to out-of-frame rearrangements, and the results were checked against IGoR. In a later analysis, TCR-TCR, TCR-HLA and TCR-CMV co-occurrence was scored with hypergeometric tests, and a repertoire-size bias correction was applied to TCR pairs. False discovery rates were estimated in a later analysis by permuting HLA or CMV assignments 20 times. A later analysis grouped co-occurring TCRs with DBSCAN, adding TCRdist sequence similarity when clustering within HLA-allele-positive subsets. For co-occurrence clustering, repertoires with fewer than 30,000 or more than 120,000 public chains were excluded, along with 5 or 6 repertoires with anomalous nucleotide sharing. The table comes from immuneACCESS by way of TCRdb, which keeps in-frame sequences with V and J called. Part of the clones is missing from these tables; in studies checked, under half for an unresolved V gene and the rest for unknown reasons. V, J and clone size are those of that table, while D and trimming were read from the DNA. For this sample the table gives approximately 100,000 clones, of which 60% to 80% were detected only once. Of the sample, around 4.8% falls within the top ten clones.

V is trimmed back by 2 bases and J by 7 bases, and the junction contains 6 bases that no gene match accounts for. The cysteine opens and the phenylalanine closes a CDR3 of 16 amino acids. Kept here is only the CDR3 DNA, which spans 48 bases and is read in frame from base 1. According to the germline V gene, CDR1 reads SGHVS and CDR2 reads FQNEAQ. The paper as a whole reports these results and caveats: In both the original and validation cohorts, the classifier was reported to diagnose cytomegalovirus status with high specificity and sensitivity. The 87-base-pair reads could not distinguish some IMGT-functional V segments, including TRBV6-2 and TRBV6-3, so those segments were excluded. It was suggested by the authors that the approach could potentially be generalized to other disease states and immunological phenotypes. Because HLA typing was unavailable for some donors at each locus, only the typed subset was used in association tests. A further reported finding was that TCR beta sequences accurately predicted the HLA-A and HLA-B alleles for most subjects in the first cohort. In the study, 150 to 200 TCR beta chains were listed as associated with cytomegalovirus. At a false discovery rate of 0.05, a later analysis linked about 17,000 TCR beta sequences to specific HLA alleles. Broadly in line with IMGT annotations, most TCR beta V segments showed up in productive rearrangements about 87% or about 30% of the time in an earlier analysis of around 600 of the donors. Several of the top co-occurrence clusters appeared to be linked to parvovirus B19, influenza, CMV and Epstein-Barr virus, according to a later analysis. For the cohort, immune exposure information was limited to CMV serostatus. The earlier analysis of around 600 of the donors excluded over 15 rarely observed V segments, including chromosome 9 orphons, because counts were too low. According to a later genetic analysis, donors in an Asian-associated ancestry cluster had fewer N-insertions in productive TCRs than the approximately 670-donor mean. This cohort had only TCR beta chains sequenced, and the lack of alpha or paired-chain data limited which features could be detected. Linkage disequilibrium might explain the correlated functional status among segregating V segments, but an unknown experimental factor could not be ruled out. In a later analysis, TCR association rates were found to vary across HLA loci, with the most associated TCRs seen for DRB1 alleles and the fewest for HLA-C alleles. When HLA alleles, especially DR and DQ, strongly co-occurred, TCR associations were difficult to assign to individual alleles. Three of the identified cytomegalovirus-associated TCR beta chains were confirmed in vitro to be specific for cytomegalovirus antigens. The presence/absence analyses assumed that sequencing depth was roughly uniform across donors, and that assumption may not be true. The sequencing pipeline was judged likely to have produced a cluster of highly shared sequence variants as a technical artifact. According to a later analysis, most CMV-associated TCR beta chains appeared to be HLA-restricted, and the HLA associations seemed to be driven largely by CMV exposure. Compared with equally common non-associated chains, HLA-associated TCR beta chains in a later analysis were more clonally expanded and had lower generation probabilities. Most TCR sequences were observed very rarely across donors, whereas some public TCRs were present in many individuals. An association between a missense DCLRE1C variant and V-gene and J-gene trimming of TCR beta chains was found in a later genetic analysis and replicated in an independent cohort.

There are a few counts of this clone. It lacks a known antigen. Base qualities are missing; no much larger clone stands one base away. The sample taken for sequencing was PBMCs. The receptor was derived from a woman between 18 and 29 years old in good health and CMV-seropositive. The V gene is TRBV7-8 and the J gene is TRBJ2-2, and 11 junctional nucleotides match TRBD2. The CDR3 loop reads CASSLMTSGIGGELFF. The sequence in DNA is TGTGCCAGCAGCTTAATGACTAGCGGGATCGGCGGGGAGCTGTTTTTT.